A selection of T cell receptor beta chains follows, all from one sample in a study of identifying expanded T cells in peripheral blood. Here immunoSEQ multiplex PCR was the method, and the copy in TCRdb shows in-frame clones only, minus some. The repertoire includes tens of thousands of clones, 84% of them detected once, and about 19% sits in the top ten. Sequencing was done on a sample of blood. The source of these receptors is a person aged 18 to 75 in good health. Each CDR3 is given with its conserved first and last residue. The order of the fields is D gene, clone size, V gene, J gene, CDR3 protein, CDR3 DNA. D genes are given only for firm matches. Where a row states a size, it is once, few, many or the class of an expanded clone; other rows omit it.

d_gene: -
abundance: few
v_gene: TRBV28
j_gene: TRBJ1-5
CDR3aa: CASSFGLIGNQPQHF
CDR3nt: TGTGCCAGCAGTTTTGGTCTGATCGGCAATCAGCCCCAGCATTTT

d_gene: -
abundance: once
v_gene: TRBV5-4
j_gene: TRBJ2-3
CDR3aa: CASSPYGTVRDTQYF
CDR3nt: TGTGCCAGCAGCCCCTACGGGACCGTCCGGGATACGCAGTATTTT

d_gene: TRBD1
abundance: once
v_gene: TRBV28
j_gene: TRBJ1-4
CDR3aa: CASSLRGQGEKLFF
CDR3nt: TGTGCCAGCAGTTTAAGGGGGCAGGGGGAAAAACTGTTTTTT

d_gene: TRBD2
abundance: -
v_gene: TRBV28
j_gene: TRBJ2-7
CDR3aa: CASSFSSTSVVEYEQYF
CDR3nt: TGTGCCAGCAGTTTTTCCTCCACTAGCGTCGTGGAGTACGAGCAGTACTTC

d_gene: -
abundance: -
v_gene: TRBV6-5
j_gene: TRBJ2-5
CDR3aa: CASSRNPGLETQYF
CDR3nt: TGTGCCAGCAGCCGTAACCCGGGTTTAGAGACCCAGTACTTC

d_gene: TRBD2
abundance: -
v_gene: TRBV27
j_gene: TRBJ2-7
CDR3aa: CASSSPTGLAGVRSYEQYF
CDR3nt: TGTGCCAGCAGTTCCCCCACCGGACTAGCGGGAGTTCGGTCCTACGAGCAGTACTTC

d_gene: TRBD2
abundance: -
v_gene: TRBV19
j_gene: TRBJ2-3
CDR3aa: CASSPPASGSSTDTQYF
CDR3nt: TGTGCCAGTAGCCCGCCGGCTAGCGGGAGTAGCACAGATACGCAGTATTTT

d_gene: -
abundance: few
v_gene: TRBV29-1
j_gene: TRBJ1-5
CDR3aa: CSVEEGNQPQHF
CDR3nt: TGCAGCGTTGAAGAGGGCAATCAGCCCCAGCATTTT

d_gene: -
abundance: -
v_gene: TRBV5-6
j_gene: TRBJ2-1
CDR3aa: CASSLGRWDEQFF
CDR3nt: TGTGCCAGCAGCCTGGGGCGCTGGGATGAGCAGTTCTTC

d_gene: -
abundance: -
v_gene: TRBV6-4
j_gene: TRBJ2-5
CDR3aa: CASSDRRETQYF
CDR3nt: TGTGCCAGCAGTGACAGGAGAGAGACCCAGTACTTC

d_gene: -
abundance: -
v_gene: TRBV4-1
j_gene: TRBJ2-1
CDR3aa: CASSPTSGALNEQFF
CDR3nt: TGCGCCAGCAGCCCCACGAGTGGGGCCCTGAATGAGCAGTTCTTC

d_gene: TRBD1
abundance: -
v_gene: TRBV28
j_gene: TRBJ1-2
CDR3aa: CASSTGEWGYTF
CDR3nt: TGTGCCAGCAGTACAGGGGAGTGGGGCTACACCTTC

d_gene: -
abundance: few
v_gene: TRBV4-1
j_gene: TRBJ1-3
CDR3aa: CASSQAGNTIYF
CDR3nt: TGCGCCAGCAGCCAAGCTGGAAACACCATATATTTT

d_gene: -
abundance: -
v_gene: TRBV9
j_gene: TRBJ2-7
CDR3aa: CASSALASGMNEQYF
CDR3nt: TGTGCCAGCAGCGCACTAGCCTCTGGGATGAACGAGCAGTACTTC

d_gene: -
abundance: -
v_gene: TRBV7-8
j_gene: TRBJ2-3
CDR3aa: CASSLSLEAQYF
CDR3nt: TGTGCCAGCAGCTTAAGTCTAGAGGCGCAGTATTTT

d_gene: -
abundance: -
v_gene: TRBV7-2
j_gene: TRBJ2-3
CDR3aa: CASSSGTSTDTQYF
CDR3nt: TGTGCCAGCAGCTCAGGGACCTCCACAGATACGCAGTATTTT

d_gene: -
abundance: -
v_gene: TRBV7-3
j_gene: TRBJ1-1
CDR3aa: CASSQLGGNTEAFF
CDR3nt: TGTGCCAGCAGTCAACTCGGGGGCAACACTGAAGCTTTCTTT

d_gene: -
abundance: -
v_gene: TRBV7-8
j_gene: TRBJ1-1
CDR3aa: CASSQLQARNTEAFF
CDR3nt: TGTGCCAGCAGCCAACTACAGGCGCGGAACACTGAAGCTTTCTTT

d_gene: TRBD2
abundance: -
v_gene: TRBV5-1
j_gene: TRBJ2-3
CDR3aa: CASSLVLAGRTDTQYF
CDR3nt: TGCGCCAGCAGCTTGGTACTAGCGGGTAGAACAGATACGCAGTATTTT

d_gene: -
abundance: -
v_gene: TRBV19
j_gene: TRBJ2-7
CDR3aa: CASSGGFYEQYF
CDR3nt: TGTGCCAGTAGTGGGGGGTTCTACGAGCAGTACTTC

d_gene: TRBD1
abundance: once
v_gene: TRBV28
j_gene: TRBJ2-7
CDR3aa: CASSWTGRSYEQYF
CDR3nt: TGTGCCAGCAGTTGGACAGGGCGCTCCTACGAGCAGTACTTC

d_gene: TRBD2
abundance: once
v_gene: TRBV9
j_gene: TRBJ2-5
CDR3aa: CASSPGLAETGGETQYF
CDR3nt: TGTGCCAGCAGCCCCGGACTAGCGGAGACCGGGGGAGAGACCCAGTACTTC

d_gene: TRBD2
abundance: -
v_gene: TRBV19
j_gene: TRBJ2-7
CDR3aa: CASSMGTSGRIEQYF
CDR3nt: TGTGCCAGTAGTATGGGGACTAGCGGGAGGATCGAGCAGTACTTC

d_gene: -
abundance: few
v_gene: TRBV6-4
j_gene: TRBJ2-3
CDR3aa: CASSADGRGDTQYF
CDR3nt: TGTGCCAGCAGTGCGGACGGGAGAGGAGATACGCAGTATTTT

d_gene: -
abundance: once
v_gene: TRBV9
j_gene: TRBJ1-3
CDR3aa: CASSPHSAPPIFSSGNTIYF
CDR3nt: TGTGCCAGCAGCCCTCATTCGGCGCCTCCGATTTTCTCCTCTGGAAACACCATATATTTT

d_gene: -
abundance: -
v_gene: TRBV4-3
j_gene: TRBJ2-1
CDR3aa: CASSRLLRDDEQFF
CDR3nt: TGCGCCAGCAGCCGTCTACTCCGGGACGATGAGCAGTTCTTC

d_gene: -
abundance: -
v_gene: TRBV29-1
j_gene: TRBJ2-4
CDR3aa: CSAEVPNIQYF
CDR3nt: TGCAGCGCCGAGGTCCCTAACATTCAGTACTTC

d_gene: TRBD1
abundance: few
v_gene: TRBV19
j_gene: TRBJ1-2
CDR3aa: CASSTRTGGHYGYTF
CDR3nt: TGTGCCAGTAGTACCCGGACAGGGGGCCACTATGGCTACACCTTC

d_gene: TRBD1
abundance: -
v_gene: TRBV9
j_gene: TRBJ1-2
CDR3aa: CASSMKTGGHYGYTF
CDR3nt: TGTGCCAGCAGCATGAAGACAGGGGGACACTATGGCTACACCTTC

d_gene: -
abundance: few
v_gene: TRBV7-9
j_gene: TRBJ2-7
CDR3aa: CASSRPSGGYEQYF
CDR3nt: TGTGCCAGCAGCCGACCCTCCGGGGGCTACGAGCAGTACTTC

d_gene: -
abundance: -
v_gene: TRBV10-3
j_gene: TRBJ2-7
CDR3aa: CAISGTNVRGALYEQYF
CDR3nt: TGTGCCATCAGTGGTACCAACGTCAGGGGCGCCTTATACGAGCAGTACTTC

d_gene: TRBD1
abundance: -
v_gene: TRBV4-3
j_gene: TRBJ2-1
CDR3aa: CASSQGFSGGRDNEQFF
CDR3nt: TGCGCCAGCAGCCAAGGGTTCTCAGGGGGTAGGGACAATGAGCAGTTCTTC

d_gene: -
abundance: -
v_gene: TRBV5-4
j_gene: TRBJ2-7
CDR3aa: CASSLGSSYEQYF
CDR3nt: TGTGCCAGCAGCTTGGGCAGCTCCTACGAGCAGTACTTC

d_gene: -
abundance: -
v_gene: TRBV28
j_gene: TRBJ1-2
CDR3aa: CASSLSRGGVYGYTF
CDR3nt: TGTGCCAGCAGCCTATCCCGGGGGGGCGTCTATGGCTACACCTTC

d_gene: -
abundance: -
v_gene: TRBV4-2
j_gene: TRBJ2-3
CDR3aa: CASSRKWSDTQYF
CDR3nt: TGTGCCAGCAGCCGAAAGTGGTCAGATACGCAGTATTTT

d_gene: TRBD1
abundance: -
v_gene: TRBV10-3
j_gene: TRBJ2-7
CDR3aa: CAIRGTDPYEQYF
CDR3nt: TGTGCCATCAGGGGGACAGACCCCTACGAGCAGTACTTC

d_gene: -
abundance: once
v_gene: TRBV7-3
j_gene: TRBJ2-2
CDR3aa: CASSKSGGDTGELFF
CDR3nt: TGTGCCAGCAGCAAAAGCGGAGGAGACACCGGGGAGCTGTTTTTT

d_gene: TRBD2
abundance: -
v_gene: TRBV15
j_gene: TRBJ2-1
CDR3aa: CATSRAQAGGAEQFF
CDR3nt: TGTGCCACCAGCAGAGCGCAAGCGGGAGGAGCTGAGCAGTTCTTC

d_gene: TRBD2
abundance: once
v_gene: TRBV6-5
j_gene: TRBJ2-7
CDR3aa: CASRGGTRSYEQYF
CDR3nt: TGTGCCAGCAGAGGGGGGACTAGGTCCTACGAGCAGTACTTC

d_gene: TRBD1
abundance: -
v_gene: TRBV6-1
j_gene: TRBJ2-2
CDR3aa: CASSELAGTGIAGELFF
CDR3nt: TGTGCCAGCAGTGAACTCGCCGGGACAGGGATCGCCGGGGAGCTGTTTTTT

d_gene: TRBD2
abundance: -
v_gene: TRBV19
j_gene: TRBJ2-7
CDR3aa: CASSLAGGSASYEQYF
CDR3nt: TGTGCCAGTAGTCTAGCGGGAGGGTCTGCCTCCTACGAGCAGTACTTC

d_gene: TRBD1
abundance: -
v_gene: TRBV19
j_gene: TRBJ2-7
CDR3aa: CASSIGTGGYEQYF
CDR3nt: TGTGCCAGTAGTATAGGGACAGGGGGATACGAGCAGTACTTC

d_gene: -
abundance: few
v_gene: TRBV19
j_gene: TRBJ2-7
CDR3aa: CASSITDSYEQYF
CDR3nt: TGTGCCAGTAGTATTACAGACTCCTACGAGCAGTACTTC

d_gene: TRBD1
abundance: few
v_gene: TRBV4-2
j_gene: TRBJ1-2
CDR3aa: CASSQEDRANYGYTF
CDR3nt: TGTGCCAGCAGCCAAGAGGACAGGGCTAACTATGGCTACACCTTC

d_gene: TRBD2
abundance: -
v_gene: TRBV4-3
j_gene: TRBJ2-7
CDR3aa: CASSQGAGGPGEQYF
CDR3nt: TGCGCCAGCAGCCAAGGGGCGGGAGGGCCTGGGGAGCAGTACTTC